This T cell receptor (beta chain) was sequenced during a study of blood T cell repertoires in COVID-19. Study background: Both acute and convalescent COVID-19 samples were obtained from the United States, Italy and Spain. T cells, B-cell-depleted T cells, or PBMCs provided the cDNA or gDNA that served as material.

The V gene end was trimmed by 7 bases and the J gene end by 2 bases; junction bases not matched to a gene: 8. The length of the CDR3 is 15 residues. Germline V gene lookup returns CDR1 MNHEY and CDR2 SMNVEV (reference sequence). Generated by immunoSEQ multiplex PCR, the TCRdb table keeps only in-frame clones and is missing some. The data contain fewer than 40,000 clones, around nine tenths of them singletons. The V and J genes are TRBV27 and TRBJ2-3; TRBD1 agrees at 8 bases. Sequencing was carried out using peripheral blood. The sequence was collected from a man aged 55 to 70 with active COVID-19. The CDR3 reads CASTPIQGATDTQYF. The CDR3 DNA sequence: TGTGCCAGCACCCCAATTCAGGGGGCCACAGATACGCAGTATTTT.